One sample yielded the 19 T cell receptor beta chains listed below, sequenced in a study of T cells after yellow fever vaccination. TCRdb reanalysed the 5' RACE reads using MiXCR and keeps one entry per CDR3 protein. The table lists roughly 520,000 distinct CDR3 sequences, 20% to 25% of them singletons. Sequencing was performed on PBMCs, taken about 21 days after the first yellow fever vaccination. The receptors derive from a man between 18 and 29 years old who received the YFV17D yellow fever vaccine.

A few counts support this clonotype. The CDR3 DNA follows: TGTGCCAGCAGCCCAACACATTTGAGAAGCGAGCAGTACGTC. Translated, it gives CASSPTHLRSEQYV. The V gene is TRBV7-6, the J gene TRBJ2-7; D uncertain. The CDR3 totals 14 residues. Germline lookup yields CDR1 SGHVS and CDR2 FNYEAQ. V was shortened by 5 bases and J by 6 bases, with 17 bases between the two germline ends.

The table lists this clonotype with a few counts. This rearrangement joins TRBV29-1 to TRBJ2-5, with 7 nucleotides matching TRBD1. Trimming cost V 4 bases and J 2 bases; bases outside gene matches: 4. Germline CDR1 is SQVTM and CDR2 is ANQGSEA. The CDR3 is 13 amino acids. The CDR3 reads CSVGRDRQETQYF. DNA for the CDR3: TGCAGCGTTGGCAGGGACAGACAAGAGACCCAGTACTTC.

The V and J genes are TRBV7-9 and TRBJ1-2, with 7 bases that match TRBD1. V lost 4 bases to trimming and J lost 8 bases; unmatched junction nucleotides: 10. Germline V CDR1 and CDR2: SEHNR, FQNEAQ (reference sequence). The CDR3 totals 14 residues. CDR3 sequence (DNA): TGTGCCAGCAGCTCAAAGGGACAGACGCGCGGCTACACCTTC. Residues: CASSSKGQTRGYTF. The whole variable domain, filled in from reference TRBV7-9 and TRBJ1-2, reads DTGVSQNPRHKITKRGQNVTFRCDPISEHNRLYWYRQTLGQGPEFLTYFQNEAQLEKSRLLSDRFSAERPKGSFSTLEIQRTEQGDSAMYLCASSSKGQTRGYTFGSGTRLTVV.

This clonotype was seen only once. The CDR3 end shows no conserved phenylalanine or tryptophan, and so a read error is likely. This chain joins TRBV5-5 and TRBJ2-5, with 9 bases aligning to TRBD2. The CDR3 extends over 16 amino acids. Germline V gives CDR1 SGHKS, CDR2 YYEKEE (reference sequence). V lost 2 bases to trimming and J lost 3 bases; unmatched junction nucleotides: 8. The CDR3 reads CASSLTWTSEKETQYY. The CDR3 DNA reads as TGTGCCAGCAGCTTAACTTGGACTAGCGAGAAAGAGACCCAGTACTAC.

This clonotype was found a few times. The chain uses TRBV28 and TRBJ2-5; D may be TRBD2 (6 bases). V was pared by 6 bases and J by 4 bases, with 15 bases between. CDR1 is MDHEN and CDR2 is SYDVKM in the germline V gene. The CDR3 length is 14 residues. The CDR3 sequence: CASSGEVVLETQYF. Written as DNA, the CDR3 is TGTGCCAGCAGCGGGGAGGTAGTTTTAGAGACCCAGTACTTC.

The chain couples TRBV7-9 to TRBJ2-5; D assignment may be TRBD1 or TRBD2 (5 bases each). Looked up from germline, CDR1 is SEHNR and CDR2 is FQNEAQ (reference sequence). The ends were cut back, 5 bases at V and 3 bases at J, with 22 bases in the middle. The CDR3 is 17 amino acids. DNA for the CDR3: TGTGCCAGCAGCCGAATACTTATCCGGGACCCAAAAGAGACCCAGTACTTC. Protein: CASSRILIRDPKETQYF.

This clonotype occurred many times. The chain joins TRBV12-3 or TRBV12-4 to TRBJ1-3; unclear D gene. V was cut by 1 base and J by 0 bases, with 13 bases left in between. This CDR3 spans 17 amino acids. This CDR3 is CASSLGGHLFSGNTIYF. The CDR3 coding sequence is TGTGCCAGCAGTTTAGGGGGTCACCTGTTCTCTGGAAACACCATATATTTT.

This clonotype has a count of ten or more. This rearrangement joins TRBV5-1 to TRBJ1-4; possibly TRBD1 for D (5 bases). V shed 0 bases and J shed 7 bases, with 10 bases lying between them. In germline, CDR1 is SGHRS, CDR2 YFSETQ. CDR3 length equals 14 residues. The CDR3: CASSLDRLGEKLFF. In nucleotides, the CDR3 is TGCGCCAGCAGCTTGGACAGGCTCGGTGAAAAACTGTTTTTT.

In its sample, this clonotype was seen many times. The gene calls are TRBV7-3 and TRBJ2-3, with TRBD2 matching 15 bases. Germline V gene lookup returns CDR1 SGHTA and CDR2 FQGTGA. The CDR3 is 16 amino acids. The ends lost 4 bases at V and 1 base at J; junction bases unmatched: 0. The CDR3 reads CASSWTSGGGTDTQYF. CDR3 in DNA: TGTGCCAGCAGCTGGACTAGCGGGGGGGGCACAGATACGCAGTATTTT.

The chain combines TRBV7-9 with TRBJ2-3; TRBD1 matches 9 bases. This CDR3 is built from 17 residues. J gave up 5 bases and V 2 bases, and 11 bases lay outside the gene matches. Germline loops: CDR1 SEHNR, CDR2 FQNEAQ (reference sequence). The CDR3 here is CASSLPLGQGIEDTQYF. DNA for the CDR3: TGTGCCAGCAGCTTACCCCTTGGACAGGGGATAGAAGATACGCAGTATTTT.

This sequence joins TRBV14 and TRBJ2-5; D not certain. The CDR3 is 12 residues long. V lost 4 bases to trimming and J lost 7 bases, with 10 bases between them. CDR1 and CDR2 (germline): SGHDN, FVKESK. CDR3 sequence reads: CASSLLTGTQYF. Written as DNA, the CDR3 is TGTGCCAGCAGCCTCCTGACCGGGACCCAGTACTTC.

This chain links TRBV12-3 or TRBV12-4 with TRBJ1-1, with unresolved D. The CDR3 has 12 amino acids. The ends were cut back, 6 bases at V and 7 bases at J, with 12 bases in the middle. The CDR3 nucleotides are TGTGCCAGCAGCTGGTCGGAGTATGAAGCTTTCTTT. Amino acids: CASSWSEYEAFF.

This chain joins TRBV6-1 and TRBJ2-1, with no clear D. Germline V gene lookup returns CDR1 MNHNS and CDR2 SASEGT. This CDR3 has 15 residues. The germline V and J ends were trimmed by 7 bases and 4 bases, with 17 bases remaining between them. The DNA of the CDR3 is TGTGCCAGCAAACCGGACCTCTCCAAATACAATGAGCAGTTCTTC. Translating gives CASKPDLSKYNEQFF.

In its sample, this clonotype was seen many times. The rearrangement links TRBV14 to TRBJ2-2, with 7 bases lining up with TRBD2. Per germline, CDR1 SGHDN and CDR2 FVKESK. CDR3 length: 18 residues. V lost 3 bases and J lost 4; bases outside the gene matches: 14. CDR3: CASSQRGSSGQITGELFF. The CDR3 DNA is TGTGCCAGCAGCCAGCGGGGGTCTTCAGGGCAGATCACCGGGGAGCTGTTTTTT.

This clonotype was found a few times. The chain uses TRBV29-1 and TRBJ1-1, with D uncertain. The CDR3 is made up of 13 amino acids. CDR1 and CDR2 from the germline V gene are SQVTM and ANQGSEA. Trimming removed 5 bases from V and 0 bases from J, with 10 bases in between. The CDR3 DNA sequence: TGCAGCGTTTCTAGTTTCATGAACACTGAAGCTTTCTTT. Protein product: CSVSSFMNTEAFF.

The V and J genes are TRBV18 and TRBJ2-5; possible D gene TRBD1, 5 bases. Germline V gene sequence: CDR1 KGHSH, CDR2 LQKENI. Trimming took off 5 bases at V and 0 bases at J, with 7 bases between the two ends. This CDR3 spans 13 amino acids. In DNA, the CDR3 is TGTGCCAGCTCAGCCAGGGACCAAGAGACCCAGTACTTC. Translated: CASSARDQETQYF. The full variable domain, in which reference TRBV18 and TRBJ2-5 provide the parts outside the CDR3, is NAGVMQNPRHLVRRRGQEARLRCSPMKGHSHVYWYRQLPEEGLKFMVYLQKENIIDESGMPKERFSAEFPKEGPSILRIQQVVRGDSAAYFCASSARDQETQYFGPGTRLLVL.

This clonotype was seen a few times. The CDR3 protein is CATSDLQGTTGELFF. CDR3 DNA: TGTGCCACCAGTGATTTGCAGGGGACCACCGGGGAGCTGTTTTTT. This chain connects TRBV24-1 to TRBJ2-2; maybe TRBD1 (6 bases). V was pared by 0 bases and J by 4 bases, with 8 bases between. Germline V gene lookup returns CDR1 KGHDR and CDR2 SFDVKD. This CDR3 comprises 15 residues.

The V call is TRBV7-2, the J call TRBJ2-5; TRBD2 matches 11 bases. V gave up 8 bases and J gave up 5 bases; unmatched junction bases: 16. This CDR3 has 17 amino acids. CDR1 and CDR2 (germline): SGHTA, FQGNSA. The CDR3 region is CASSRRELAGGRETQYF. CDR3 nucleotides: TGTGCCAGCTCCCGACGAGAGCTAGCGGGGGGTAGGGAGACCCAGTACTTC.

The rearrangement links TRBV6-2 or TRBV6-3 to TRBJ1-1; TRBD1 might be the D (6 bases). The V end lost 7 bases, the J end lost 11 bases, and 17 bases lay between the germline ends. Germline lookup yields CDR1 MNHEY and CDR2 SVGEGT. This CDR3 contains 12 residues. This chain's CDR3 is CASTTVGGRAFF. For the CDR3, the DNA is TGTGCCAGCACCACCGTCGGGGGCCGGGCTTTCTTT.